Listed here are 26 T cell receptor beta chains from one sample, sequenced in a study of blood T cell repertoires in COVID-19. The assay was immunoSEQ multiplex PCR, and TCRdb's table has in-frame clones only and misses some. The top ten clones hold 1.5% to 2% of a sample with roughly 400,000 clones, roughly 90% of them seen once. The sequencing sample was made of PBMCs or T cells enriched from blood (not recorded which). Receptors originate from a woman aged 25 to 39 who had recovered from COVID-19.

This chain joins TRBV9 and TRBJ1-1; 7 nucleotides align to TRBD1. The CDR3 spans 12 residues. In germline, CDR1 is SGDLS, CDR2 YYNGEE. With V trimmed by 4 bases and J by 9 bases, 6 bases remained unmatched. This CDR3 reads CASSLGTEKAFF. CDR3 nucleotide sequence: TGTGCCAGCAGCCTAGGGACAGAAAAAGCTTTCTTT.

V gene TRBV10-3 combines with J gene TRBJ2-2; perhaps TRBD2 as D (6 bases). Germline V CDR1 and CDR2: ENHRY, SYGVKD. V lost 3 bases and J lost 1, with 18 bases in between. This CDR3 is 18 amino acids long. The CDR3 region is CAISEVGLLGGNTGELFF. The CDR3 DNA reads TGTGCCATCAGTGAAGTGGGGCTGCTGGGAGGGAACACCGGGGAGCTGTTTTTT.

This chain connects TRBV6-5 to TRBJ2-1, with D uncertain. In germline, CDR1 is MNHEY, CDR2 SVGAGI. Trimming shortened V by 0 bases and J by 2 bases, and 5 bases separated the two germline ends. The CDR3 totals 14 residues. Written as DNA, the CDR3 is TGTGCCAGCAGTTACTCGAACACCTACAATGAGCAGTTCTTC. Protein sequence: CASSYSNTYNEQFF.

The V and J genes are TRBV6-5 and TRBJ1-3; a weak D match, TRBD1 (6 bases). V shed 5 bases and J shed 2 bases, with 13 bases lying between them. Germline V gives CDR1 MNHEY, CDR2 SVGAGI. The CDR3 consists of 15 residues. The CDR3 DNA reads as TGTGCCAGCAGTCCCGTGGACAGCCCTGGAAACACCATATATTTT. This sequence encodes CASSPVDSPGNTIYF.

A few counts support this clone. The chain uses TRBV18 and TRBJ1-5, with TRBD1 identical over 9 bases. Per the germline V gene, CDR1 is KGHSH and CDR2 is LQKENI. This CDR3 has 16 amino acids. Trimming cost V 3 bases and J 5 bases; bases outside gene matches: 8. CDR3 amino acids: CASSPTNRGQDQPQHF. The CDR3 DNA sequence: TGTGCCAGCTCACCGACTAACAGGGGGCAGGATCAGCCCCAGCATTTT. Looking up the rest from reference TRBV18 and TRBJ1-5 gives the full variable domain: NAGVMQNPRHLVRRRGQEARLRCSPMKGHSHVYWYRQLPEEGLKFMVYLQKENIIDESGMPKERFSAEFPKEGPSILRIQQVVRGDSAAYFCASSPTNRGQDQPQHFGDGTRLSIL.

J is TRBJ2-1 and V is TRBV13, with unresolved D. The V end lost 5 bases, the J end lost 7 bases, and 15 bases lay between the germline ends. From germline, CDR1 is PRHDT and CDR2 FYEKMQ (reference sequence). The CDR3 runs 14 residues. Here the CDR3 reads CASSVPSGSNEQFF. CDR3 sequence (DNA): TGTGCCAGCAGCGTTCCCTCAGGCTCGAATGAGCAGTTCTTC.

The V and J genes are TRBV5-1 and TRBJ1-1; 9 nucleotides align to TRBD1. V dropped 3 bases and J dropped 3; count of bases not matched to a gene: 9. The length of the CDR3 is 16 residues. The germline CDR1 and CDR2 sequences are SGHRS and YFSETQ. In DNA, the CDR3 is TGCGCCAGCAGCTCAATCAGGACAGGGGTTGACACTGAAGCTTTCTTT. Translating it yields CASSSIRTGVDTEAFF.

The J gene is TRBJ1-5, the V gene TRBV19, with 8 bases identical to TRBD1. Per germline, CDR1 LNHDA and CDR2 SQIVND (reference sequence). The CDR3 spans 16 residues. V shed 1 base, J shed 0 bases, and the junction held 2 bases outside the gene matches. The CDR3 protein is CASSIGGQGSNQPQHF. In DNA form, the CDR3 reads TGTGCCAGTAGTATAGGTGGACAGGGTAGCAATCAGCCCCAGCATTTT.

V is TRBV5-1 and J is TRBJ1-1; D remains ambiguous. Germline V CDR1 and CDR2: SGHRS, YFSETQ. V was shortened by 1 base and J by 1 base, with 8 bases between the two germline ends. CDR3 size: 14 residues. In nucleotides, the CDR3 is TGCGCCAGCAGCTTGACCGGGTGGAACACTGAAGCTTTCTTT. Protein sequence: CASSLTGWNTEAFF.

This chain links TRBV19 with TRBJ1-2; 9 bases fit TRBD1. Germline loops: CDR1 LNHDA, CDR2 SQIVND (reference sequence). The CDR3 loop spans 15 amino acids. V trimming: 7 bases; J trimming: 2 bases; junction bases outside the gene matches: 8. CDR3 loop: CASNYLGQGNYGYTF. The CDR3 region has the DNA TGTGCCAGTAACTATCTGGGACAGGGAAACTATGGCTACACCTTC. The full variable domain, completed using reference TRBV19 and TRBJ1-2, is DGGITQSPKYLFRKEGQNVTLSCEQNLNHDAMYWYRQDPGQGLRLIYYSQIVNDFQKGDIAEGYSVSREKKESFPLTVTSAQKNPTAFYLCASNYLGQGNYGYTFGSGTRLTVV.

The chain combines TRBV12-3 or TRBV12-4 with TRBJ1-2, with D possibly matching TRBD1 (5 bases). The germline V and J ends were trimmed by 7 bases and 5 bases, with 11 bases remaining between them. This CDR3 spans 12 amino acids. CDR3 nucleotide sequence: TGTGCCAGCAATGGGGCAGGGTATGGCTACACCTTC. This gives the protein CASNGAGYGYTF.

The count of this clone is one. The genes are TRBV7-2 and TRBJ2-5, with TRBD1 matching 7 bases. The junction had 10 bases not matched to a gene; V was cut back by 6 bases and J by 6 bases. The CDR3 sequence is 14 residues long. CDR1 is SGHTA, CDR2 FQGNSA, per germline. The DNA of the CDR3 is TGTGCCAGCAGATCCGGGACAGCAATAAAGACCCAGTACTTC. It is translated as CASRSGTAIKTQYF.

This chain connects TRBV27 to TRBJ2-5; D gene uncertain. The V end lost 6 bases, the J end lost 2 bases, and 13 bases lay between the germline ends. The CDR3 is made up of 14 amino acids. CDR1 and CDR2 from the germline V gene are MNHEY and SMNVEV (reference sequence). This CDR3 reads CASSFSADQETQYF. The DNA of the CDR3 is TGTGCCAGCAGCTTTTCGGCGGATCAAGAGACCCAGTACTTC.

The V call is TRBV2, the J call TRBJ2-7, with TRBD1 identical over 7 bases. Germline V lookup: CDR1 SNHLY, CDR2 FYNNEI. V lost 7 bases to trimming and J lost 1 base; unmatched junction nucleotides: 4. This CDR3 comprises 13 residues. In nucleotides, the CDR3 is TGTGCCAGCACGGGACAGCCATCCTACGAGCAGTACTTC. This sequence encodes CASTGQPSYEQYF.

The CDR3 loop reads CASSYSILTSGPERQHF. Written as DNA, the CDR3 is TGTGCCAGCAGTTACTCGATCCTTACATCAGGGCCCGAGCGCCAGCATTTT. The chain employs TRBV6-2 or TRBV6-3 and TRBJ1-5; D might be TRBD1 (5 bases). This CDR3 is 17 amino acids long. The V and J ends lost 0 bases and 12 bases respectively, with 24 bases between them. In germline, CDR1 is MNHEY, CDR2 SVGEGT.

The chain is built from TRBV27 and TRBJ2-7; possible D gene TRBD2, 5 bases. The germline gives CDR1 MNHEY, CDR2 SMNVEV (reference sequence). The length of the CDR3 is 15 residues. Trimming removed 5 bases at V and 2 bases at J, with 16 bases between. The CDR3 spells CASSDSVTYTYEQYF. The CDR3 nucleotides are TGTGCCAGCAGTGATAGCGTCACGTACACCTACGAGCAGTACTTC.

V is TRBV2 and J is TRBJ1-2; no clear D. This CDR3 contains 12 residues. Trimming left V 7 bases short and J 4 bases short, with 10 bases between. Germline CDR1 reads SNHLY; CDR2 reads FYNNEI. CDR3 nucleotides: TGTGCCAGCACTTCACAGCTCTATGGCTACACCTTC. Its translation is CASTSQLYGYTF. The variable domain in full, completed from reference TRBV2 and TRBJ1-2, reads EPEVTQTPSHQVTQMGQEVILRCVPISNHLYFYWYRQILGQKVEFLVSFYNNEISEKSEIFDDQFSVERPDGSNFTLKIRSTKLEDSAMYFCASTSQLYGYTFGSGTRLTVV.

The chain employs TRBV15 and TRBJ2-2; TRBD1 is a possible D gene (5 bases). The CDR3 is 17 residues long. V was cut by 5 bases and J by 0 bases, with 16 bases left in between. Germline V gene sequence: CDR1 LNHNV, CDR2 YYDKDF (reference sequence). CDR3 protein: CATSVGPVATNTGELFF. The CDR3 nucleotides are TGTGCCACCAGCGTGGGGCCGGTAGCCACGAACACCGGGGAGCTGTTTTTT.

CDR3 sequence (DNA): TGTGCCAGCAGTTCCGCGGCGGGTTCGGACACTGAAGCTTTCTTT. It yields the protein CASSSAAGSDTEAFF. This rearrangement joins TRBV28 to TRBJ1-1; D is ambiguous. CDR1 and CDR2 from the germline V gene are MDHEN and SYDVKM. The length of the CDR3 is 15 residues. The germline V and J ends were trimmed by 4 bases and 3 bases, with 15 bases remaining between them.

The chain uses TRBV5-1 and TRBJ2-5, with a tentative D call TRBD1 (6 bases). CDR1 and CDR2 (germline): SGHRS, YFSETQ. Trimming removed 0 bases from V and 5 bases from J, with 20 bases in between. The CDR3 is made up of 17 amino acids. The DNA of the CDR3 is TGCGCCAGCAGCTTGGCCCCAGGGGAAAGCAGGTCGGAGACCCAGTACTTC. Translated, it gives CASSLAPGESRSETQYF.

The chain carries TRBV2 and TRBJ2-7; D might be TRBD2 (5 bases). V was cut by 8 bases and J by 7 bases, with 18 bases left in between. The CDR3 covers 13 residues. The germline CDR1 and CDR2 sequences are SNHLY and FYNNEI. This chain's CDR3 is CASEKTGTREQYF. CDR3 bases: TGTGCCAGCGAAAAAACGGGAACTCGGGAGCAGTACTTC.

The V gene is TRBV3-1 (or the pseudogene TRBV3-2), the J gene TRBJ1-6; D uncertain. The CDR3 spans 13 residues. V lost 4 bases, J lost 9 bases, and 10 bases lay in between. CDR1 LGHDT and CDR2 YNNKEL come from the germline V gene (reference sequence). The CDR3 DNA reads TGTGCCAGCAGCCCAACGACTGTTTCACCCCTCCACTTT. It is translated as CASSPTTVSPLHF.

This clone was detected only once. The chain recombines TRBV30 with TRBJ1-2; possible D gene TRBD1, 5 bases. The CDR3 spans 14 residues. Germline-derived CDR1 and CDR2 are GTSNPN and SVGIG (reference sequence). The germline V and J ends were trimmed by 4 bases and 3 bases, with 15 bases remaining between them. This CDR3 is CAWTRGGMDYGYTF. The CDR3, as DNA: TGTGCCTGGACCCGGGGGGGGATGGACTATGGCTACACCTTC.

This rearrangement joins TRBV7-2 to TRBJ1-3; D remains ambiguous. The germline V and J ends were trimmed by 2 bases and 0 bases, with 14 bases remaining between them. The CDR3 totals 17 residues. Germline V CDR1 and CDR2: SGHTA, FQGNSA. The CDR3 loop is CASSLQSGPSSGNTIYF. The CDR3 bases are TGTGCCAGCAGCTTACAAAGCGGACCCTCCTCTGGAAACACCATATATTTT.

The V and J genes are TRBV30 and TRBJ1-1; no firm D call. The V end was cut by 0 bases, the J end by 1 base, with 12 bases between. Germline loops: CDR1 GTSNPN, CDR2 SVGIG (reference sequence). This CDR3 is 15 amino acids long. Here the CDR3 reads CAWSVRVRGNTEAFF. In nucleotides, the CDR3 is TGTGCCTGGAGTGTACGAGTCAGAGGGAACACTGAAGCTTTCTTT. Complete variable domain (other parts from reference TRBV30 and TRBJ1-1): SQTIHQWPATLVQPVGSPLSLECTVEGTSNPNLYWYRQAAGRGLQLLFYSVGIGQISSEVPQNLSASRPQDRQFILSSKKLLLSDSGFYLCAWSVRVRGNTEAFFGQGTRLTVV.

This chain connects TRBV9 to TRBJ1-5, with 9 positions matching TRBD1. Trimming took 3 bases from V and 1 from J; bases not matched to a gene: 14. This CDR3 spans 19 amino acids. From germline, CDR1 is SGDLS and CDR2 YYNGEE. The CDR3, as DNA: TGTGCCAGCAGCGCAGACACCGGGACAGGGATCGGGAGCAATCAGCCCCAGCATTTT. Translation gives CASSADTGTGIGSNQPQHF.